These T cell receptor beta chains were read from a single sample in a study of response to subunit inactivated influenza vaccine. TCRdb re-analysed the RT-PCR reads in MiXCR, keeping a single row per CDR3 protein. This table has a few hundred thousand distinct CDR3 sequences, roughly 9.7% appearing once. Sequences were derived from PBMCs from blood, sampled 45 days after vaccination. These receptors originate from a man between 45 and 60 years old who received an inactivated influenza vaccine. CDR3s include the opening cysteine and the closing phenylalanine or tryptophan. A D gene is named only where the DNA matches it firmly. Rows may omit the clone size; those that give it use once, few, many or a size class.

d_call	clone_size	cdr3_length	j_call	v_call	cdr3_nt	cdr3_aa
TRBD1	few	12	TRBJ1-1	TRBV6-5	TGTGCCAGCAGTTGGTCAGGGGGGCAAGCTTTCTTT	CASSWSGGQAFF
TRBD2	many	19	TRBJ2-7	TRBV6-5	TGTGCCAGCAGTTACCAAACGGGCGCACCTAGCGGGAGGGCGAAAGAGCAGTACTTC	CASSYQTGAPSGRAKEQYF
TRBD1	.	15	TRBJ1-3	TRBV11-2	TGTGCCAGCAGTTGGACAGGGGGCGTCGGAAACACCATATATTTT	CASSWTGGVGNTIYF
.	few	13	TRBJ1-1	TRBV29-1	TGCAGCGGGAAAGGGCGAAGTTGGACTGAAGCTTTCTTT	CSGKGRSWTEAFF
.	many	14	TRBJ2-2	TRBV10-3	TGTGCCATCAGTACATCCCAGACAGGCGGGGAGCTGTTTTTT	CAISTSQTGGELFF
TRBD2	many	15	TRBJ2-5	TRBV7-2	TGTGCCAGCAGCTTAGCGCGAGCGGGGAAAGAGACCCAGTACTTC	CASSLARAGKETQYF
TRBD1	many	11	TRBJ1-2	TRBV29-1	TGCAGCGTTTCGGACAGGGCTGGCTACACCTTC	CSVSDRAGYTF
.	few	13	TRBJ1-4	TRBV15	TGTGCCACCAGCAGGCCATCGAATGAAAAACTGTTTTTT	CATSRPSNEKLFF
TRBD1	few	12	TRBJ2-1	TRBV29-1	TGCAGCGGGGGACAGGGTTGGAATGAGCAGTTCTTC	CSGGQGWNEQFF
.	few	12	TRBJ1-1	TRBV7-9	TGTGCCAGCAGCCCGACAGCGGATGAAGCTTTCTTT	CASSPTADEAFF
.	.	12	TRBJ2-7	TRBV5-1	TGCGCCAGTCACGGGCCATCCTACGAGCAGTACTTC	CASHGPSYEQYF
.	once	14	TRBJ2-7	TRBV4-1	TGCGCCAGCAGCCAAGTGGGCAGGGACTACGAGCAGTACTTC	CASSQVGRDYEQYF
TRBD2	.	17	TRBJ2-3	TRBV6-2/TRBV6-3	TGTGCCAGCAGTTACCTAAATAGCGGGACAAGCACAGATACGCAGTATTTT	CASSYLNSGTSTDTQYF
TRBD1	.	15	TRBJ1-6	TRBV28	TGTGCCAGCAGTTTCCGGGACAGGAGATATTCACCCCTCCACTTT	CASSFRDRRYSPLHF
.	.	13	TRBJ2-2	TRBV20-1	TGCAGTGCTAGAGAGGGACTCGCCGGGGAGCTGTTTTTT	CSAREGLAGELFF
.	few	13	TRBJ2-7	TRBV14	TGTGCCAGCAGTCCAGGACCCCACTACGAGCAGTACTTC	CASSPGPHYEQYF
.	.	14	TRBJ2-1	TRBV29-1	TGCAGCTCCGAACCGGGAGTGGCGGCGAATGAGCAGTTCTTC	CSSEPGVAANEQFF
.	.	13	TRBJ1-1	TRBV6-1	TGTGCCAGCAGTAGACACGGGAACACTGAAGCTTTCTTT	CASSRHGNTEAFF
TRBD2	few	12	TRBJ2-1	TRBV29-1	TGCAGCGTTGCTAGCGGGAGAAATGAGCAGTTCTTC	CSVASGRNEQFF
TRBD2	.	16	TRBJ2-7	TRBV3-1	TGTGCCAGCAGCCAACAAAGTCCTAGCGGAGGTTACGAGCAGTACTTC	CASSQQSPSGGYEQYF
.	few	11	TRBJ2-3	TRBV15	TGTGCCACCAGTAGGACAGATACGCAGTATTTT	CATSRTDTQYF
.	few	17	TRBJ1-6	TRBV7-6	TGTGCCAGCAGCTTACTAGCAGATCGCTCCTATAATTCACCCCTCCACTTT	CASSLLADRSYNSPLHF
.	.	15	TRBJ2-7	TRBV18	TGTGCCAGCTCACCACCCGGGTCCGAGACCTACGAGCAGTACTTC	CASSPPGSETYEQYF
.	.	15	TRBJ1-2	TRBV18	TGTGCCAGCTCACCGCGCAGAGAGTTTAACTATGGCTACACCTTC	CASSPRREFNYGYTF
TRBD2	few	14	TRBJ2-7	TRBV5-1	TGCGCCAGCAGTCCTAGCGGCAGTGCTCGAGAGCAGTACTTC	CASSPSGSAREQYF
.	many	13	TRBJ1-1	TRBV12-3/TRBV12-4	TGTGCCAGCTCAGTAGTAGGGCCCACTGAAGCTTTCTTT	CASSVVGPTEAFF
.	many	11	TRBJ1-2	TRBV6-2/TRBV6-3	TGTGCCACCCAGCTTCGGTCTGGCTACACCTTC	CATQLRSGYTF
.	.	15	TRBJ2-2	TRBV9	TGTGCCAGCAGCGTAGAGCTAGTAAACACCGGGGAGCTGTTTTTT	CASSVELVNTGELFF
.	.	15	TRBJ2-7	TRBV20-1	TGCAGTGCTAGAGATAGGGTCAAAGGACTCGACGAGCAGTACTTC	CSARDRVKGLDEQYF
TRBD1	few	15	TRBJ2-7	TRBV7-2	TGTGCCAGCAGCTTCTCCGGGACAGAACCCTACGAGCAGTACTTC	CASSFSGTEPYEQYF
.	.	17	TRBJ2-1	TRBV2	TGTGCCAGCAGTGAACCCCCGGGGGTCAAGATATACAATGAGCAGTTCTTC	CASSEPPGVKIYNEQFF
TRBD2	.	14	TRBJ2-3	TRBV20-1	TGCAGTCCCCCTCGGGAGGGAGGGGCAGATACGCAGTATTTT	CSPPREGGADTQYF
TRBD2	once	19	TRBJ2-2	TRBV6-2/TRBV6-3	TGTGCCAGCAGTTGCTCAAGACAGGCGGGGGGCCTGAACACCGGGGAGCTGTTTTTT	CASSCSRQAGGLNTGELFF
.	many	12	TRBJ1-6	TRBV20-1	TGCAGTGCTAGTCCTGAACATTCACCCCTCCACTTT	CSASPEHSPLHF
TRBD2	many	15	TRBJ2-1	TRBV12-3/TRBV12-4	TGTGCCAGCAGCTTAGGGCTAGCGGGAGGAAATGAGCAGTTCTTC	CASSLGLAGGNEQFF
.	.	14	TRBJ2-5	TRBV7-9	TGTGCCAGCAGCTTAGAAGTAGGATGGGAGACCCAGTACTTC	CASSLEVGWETQYF
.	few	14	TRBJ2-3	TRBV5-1	TGCGCCAGCAGCTTGGGCAGGCTTTCAGATACGCAGTATTTT	CASSLGRLSDTQYF